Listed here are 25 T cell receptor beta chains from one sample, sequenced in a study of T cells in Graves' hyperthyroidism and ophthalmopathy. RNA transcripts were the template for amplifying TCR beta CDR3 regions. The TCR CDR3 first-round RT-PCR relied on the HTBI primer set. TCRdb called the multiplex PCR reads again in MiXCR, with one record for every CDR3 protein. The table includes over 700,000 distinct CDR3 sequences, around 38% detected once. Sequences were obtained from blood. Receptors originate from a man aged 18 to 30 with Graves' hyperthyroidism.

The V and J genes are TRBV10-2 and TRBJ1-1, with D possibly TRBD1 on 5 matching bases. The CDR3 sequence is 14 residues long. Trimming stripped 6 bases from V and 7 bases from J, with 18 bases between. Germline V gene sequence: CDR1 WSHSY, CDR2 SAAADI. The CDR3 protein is CASSLWGGDDEAFF. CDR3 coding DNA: TGCGCCAGCAGCCTGTGGGGGGGAGATGATGAAGCTTTCTTT.

The CDR3 loop reads CSARSRDWVSYEQYF. Written as DNA, the CDR3 is TGCAGTGCTAGAAGCCGGGACTGGGTCTCCTACGAGCAGTACTTC. The V gene is TRBV20-1, the J gene TRBJ2-7; maybe TRBD2 (6 bases). The CDR3 sequence is 15 residues long. Looked up from germline, CDR1 is DFQATT and CDR2 is SNEGSKA (reference sequence). V lost 2 bases to trimming and J lost 0 bases, with 14 bases between them.

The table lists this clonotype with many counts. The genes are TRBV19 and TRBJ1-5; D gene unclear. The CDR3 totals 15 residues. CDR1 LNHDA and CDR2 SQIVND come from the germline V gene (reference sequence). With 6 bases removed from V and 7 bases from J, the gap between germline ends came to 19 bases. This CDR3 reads CASSPERGGGQPQHF. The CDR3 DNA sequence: TGTGCCAGTAGCCCCGAACGGGGTGGTGGGCAGCCCCAGCATTTT.

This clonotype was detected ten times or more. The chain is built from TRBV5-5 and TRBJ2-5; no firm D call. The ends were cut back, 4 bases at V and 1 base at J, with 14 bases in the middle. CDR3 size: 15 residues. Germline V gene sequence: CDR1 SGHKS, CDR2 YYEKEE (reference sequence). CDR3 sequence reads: CASSRPGRVQETQYF. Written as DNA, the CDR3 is TGTGCCAGCAGCCGCCCCGGACGGGTCCAAGAGACCCAGTACTTC.

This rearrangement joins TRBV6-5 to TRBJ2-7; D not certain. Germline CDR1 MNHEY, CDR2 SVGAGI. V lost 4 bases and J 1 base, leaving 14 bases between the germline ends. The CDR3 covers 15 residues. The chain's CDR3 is CASSSTLQGSYEQYF. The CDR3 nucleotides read TGTGCCAGCAGTTCTACTTTACAAGGATCCTACGAGCAGTACTTC.

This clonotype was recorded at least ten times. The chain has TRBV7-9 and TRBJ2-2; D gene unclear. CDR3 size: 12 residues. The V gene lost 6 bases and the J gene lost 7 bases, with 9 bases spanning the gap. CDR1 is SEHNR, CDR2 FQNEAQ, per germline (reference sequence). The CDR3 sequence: CASSSPGGELFF. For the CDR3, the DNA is TGTGCCAGCAGTTCGCCTGGCGGGGAGCTGTTTTTT.

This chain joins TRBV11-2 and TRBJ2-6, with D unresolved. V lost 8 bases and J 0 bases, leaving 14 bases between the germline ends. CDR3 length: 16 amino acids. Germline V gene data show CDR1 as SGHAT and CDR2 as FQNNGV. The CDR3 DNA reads TGTGCCAGCTCACCACTCCCTAACTCTGGGGCCAACGTCCTGACTTTC. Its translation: CASSPLPNSGANVLTF.

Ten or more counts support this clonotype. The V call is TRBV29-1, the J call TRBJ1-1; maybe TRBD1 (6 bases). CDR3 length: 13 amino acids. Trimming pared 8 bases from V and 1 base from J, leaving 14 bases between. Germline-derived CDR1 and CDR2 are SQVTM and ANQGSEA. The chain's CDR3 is CSLQSGANTEAFF. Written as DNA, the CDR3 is TGCAGCCTCCAATCAGGGGCGAACACTGAAGCTTTCTTT.

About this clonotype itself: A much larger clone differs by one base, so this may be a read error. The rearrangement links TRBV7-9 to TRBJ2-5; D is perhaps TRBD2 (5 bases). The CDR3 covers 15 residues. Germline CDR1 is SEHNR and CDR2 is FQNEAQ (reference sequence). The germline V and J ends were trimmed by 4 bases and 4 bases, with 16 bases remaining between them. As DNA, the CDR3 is TGTGCCAGCAGCTCATCAGCGGTCGTGCGAGAGACCCAGTACTTC. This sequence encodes CASSSSAVVRETQYF.

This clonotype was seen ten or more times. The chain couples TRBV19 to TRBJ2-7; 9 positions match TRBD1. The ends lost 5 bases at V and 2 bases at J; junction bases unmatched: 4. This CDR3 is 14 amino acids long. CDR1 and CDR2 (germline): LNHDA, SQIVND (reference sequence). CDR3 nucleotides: TGTGCCAGTAGTGCTGGGGACAGGGCCTACGAGCAGTACTTC. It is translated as CASSAGDRAYEQYF.

The CDR3 region is CASSFHTGGIPGNTIYF. CDR3 nucleotides: TGCGCCAGCAGCTTTCACACAGGGGGCATTCCTGGAAACACCATATATTTT. This chain joins TRBV5-1 and TRBJ1-3, with 9 bases aligning to TRBD1. Germline CDR1 SGHRS, CDR2 YFSETQ. This CDR3 is built from 17 residues. Losses at the gene ends were 2 bases for V and 2 bases for J; bases not matched to a gene: 8.

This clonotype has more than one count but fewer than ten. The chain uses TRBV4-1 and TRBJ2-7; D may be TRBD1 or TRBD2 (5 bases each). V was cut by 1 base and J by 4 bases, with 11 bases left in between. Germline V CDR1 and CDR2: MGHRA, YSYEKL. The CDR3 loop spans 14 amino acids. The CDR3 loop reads CASSQAGTKYEQYF. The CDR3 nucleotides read TGCGCCAGCAGCCAAGCGGGGACCAAATACGAGCAGTACTTC.

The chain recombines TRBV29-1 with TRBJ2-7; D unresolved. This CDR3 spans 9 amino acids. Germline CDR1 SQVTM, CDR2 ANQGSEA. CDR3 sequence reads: CRHVYEQYF. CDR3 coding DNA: TGCAGACACGTCTACGAGCAGTACTTC.

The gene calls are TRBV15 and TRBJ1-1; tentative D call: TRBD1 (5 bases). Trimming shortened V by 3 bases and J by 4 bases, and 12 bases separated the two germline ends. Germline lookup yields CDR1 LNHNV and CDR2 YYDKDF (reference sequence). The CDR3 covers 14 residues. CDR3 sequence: CATSSARRGTEAFF. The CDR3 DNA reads TGTGCCACCAGCAGCGCTCGTAGGGGCACTGAAGCTTTCTTT.

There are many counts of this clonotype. The CDR3 nucleotides are TGTGCCAGCAGTGTGGGGACTAGCGGTTTGGAGACCCAGTACTTC. Protein sequence: CASSVGTSGLETQYF. The rearrangement uses TRBV2 and TRBJ2-5; 11 bases agree with TRBD2. The CDR3 consists of 15 residues. Looked up from germline, CDR1 is SNHLY and CDR2 is FYNNEI. V lost 4 bases to trimming and J lost 5 bases; unmatched junction nucleotides: 6.

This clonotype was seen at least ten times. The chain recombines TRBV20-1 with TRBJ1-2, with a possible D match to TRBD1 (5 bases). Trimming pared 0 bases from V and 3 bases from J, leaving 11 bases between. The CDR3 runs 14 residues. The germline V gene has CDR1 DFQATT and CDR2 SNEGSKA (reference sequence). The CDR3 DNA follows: TGCAGTGCTAGAGAGGGGTTACAGGACTATGGCTACACCTTC. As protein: CSAREGLQDYGYTF.

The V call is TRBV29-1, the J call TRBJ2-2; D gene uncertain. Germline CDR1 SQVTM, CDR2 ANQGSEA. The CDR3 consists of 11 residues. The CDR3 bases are TGCAGTTTGGTGGCCACCGGGGAGCTGTTTTTT. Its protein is CSLVATGELFF.

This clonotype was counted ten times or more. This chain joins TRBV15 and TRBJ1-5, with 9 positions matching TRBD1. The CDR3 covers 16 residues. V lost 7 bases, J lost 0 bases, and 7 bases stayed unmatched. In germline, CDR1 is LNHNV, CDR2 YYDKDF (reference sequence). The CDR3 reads CATTEQGANSNQPQHF. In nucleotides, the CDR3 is TGTGCCACCACGGAACAGGGGGCTAATAGCAATCAGCCCCAGCATTTT.

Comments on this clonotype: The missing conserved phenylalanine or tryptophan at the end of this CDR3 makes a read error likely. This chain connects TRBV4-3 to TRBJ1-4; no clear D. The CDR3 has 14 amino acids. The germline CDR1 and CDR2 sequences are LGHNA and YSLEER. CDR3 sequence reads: CASSRANSKEKLFS. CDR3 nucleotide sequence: TGCGCCAGCAGCCGGGCGAATTCTAAGGAAAAACTGTTTTCT.

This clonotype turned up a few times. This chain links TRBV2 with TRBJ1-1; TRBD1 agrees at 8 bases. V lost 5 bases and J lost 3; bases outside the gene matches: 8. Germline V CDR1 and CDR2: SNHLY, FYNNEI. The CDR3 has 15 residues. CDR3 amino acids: CASSPPQGADTEAFF. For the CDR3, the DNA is TGTGCCAGCAGTCCCCCGCAGGGGGCGGACACTGAAGCTTTCTTT.

For the CDR3, the DNA is TGTGCCAGCAGTGGAAAGGGGCTCTACTATGGCTACACCTTC. This translates into CASSGKGLYYGYTF. V gene TRBV2 combines with J gene TRBJ1-2; D may be TRBD1 (5 bases). CDR1 is SNHLY, CDR2 FYNNEI, per germline. V lost 4 bases and J 3 bases, leaving 12 bases between the germline ends. The CDR3 totals 14 residues. The variable domain in full, with the rest retrieved from reference TRBV2 and TRBJ1-2, is EPEVTQTPSHQVTQMGQEVILRCVPISNHLYFYWYRQILGQKVEFLVSFYNNEISEKSEIFDDQFSVERPDGSNFTLKIRSTKLEDSAMYFCASSGKGLYYGYTFGSGTRLTVV.

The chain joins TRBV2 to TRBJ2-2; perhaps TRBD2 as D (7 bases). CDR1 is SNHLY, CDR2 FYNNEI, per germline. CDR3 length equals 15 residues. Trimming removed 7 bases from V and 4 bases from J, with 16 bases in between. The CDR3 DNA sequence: TGTGCCAGCAAATTTGGGGGGGGCGGCACCGGGGAGCTGTTTTTT. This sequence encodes CASKFGGGGTGELFF.

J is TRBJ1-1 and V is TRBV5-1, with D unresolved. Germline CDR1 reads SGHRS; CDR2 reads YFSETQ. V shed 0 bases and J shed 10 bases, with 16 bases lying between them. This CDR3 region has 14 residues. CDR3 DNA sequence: TGCGCCAGCAGCTTGGGGGGAAATGTCCTAGCAGCTTTCTTT. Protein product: CASSLGGNVLAAFF.

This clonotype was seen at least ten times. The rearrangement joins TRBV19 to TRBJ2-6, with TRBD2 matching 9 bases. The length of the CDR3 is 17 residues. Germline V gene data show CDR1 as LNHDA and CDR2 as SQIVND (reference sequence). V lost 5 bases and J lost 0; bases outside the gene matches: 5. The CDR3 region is CASSPSGGNSGANVLTF. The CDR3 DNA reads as TGTGCCAGTAGTCCGAGCGGGGGGAACTCTGGGGCCAACGTCCTGACTTTC. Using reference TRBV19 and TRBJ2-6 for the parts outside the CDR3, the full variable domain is DGGITQSPKYLFRKEGQNVTLSCEQNLNHDAMYWYRQDPGQGLRLIYYSQIVNDFQKGDIAEGYSVSREKKESFPLTVTSAQKNPTAFYLCASSPSGGNSGANVLTFGAGSRLTVL.

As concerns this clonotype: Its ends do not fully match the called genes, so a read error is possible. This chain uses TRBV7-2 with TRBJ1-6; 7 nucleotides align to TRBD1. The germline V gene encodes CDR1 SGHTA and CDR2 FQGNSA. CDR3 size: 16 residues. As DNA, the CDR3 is TGTGCCAGCAGCTTAGGACAGGGTGGTAGGAATTCACTCCTCCACTTT. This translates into CASSLGQGGRNSLLHF.